The 13 T cell receptor beta chains given below trace back to one sample, sequenced in a study of T cells in Graves' hyperthyroidism and ophthalmopathy. Template material for amplifying TCR beta CDR3 regions consisted of RNA transcripts. The TCR CDR3 was amplified in a first-round RT-PCR using the HTBI primer set. TCRdb reanalysed the multiplex PCR reads using MiXCR and keeps one entry per CDR3 protein. The sample has more than 300,000 distinct CDR3 sequences, less than 20% seen once. The sample was blood. These receptors came from a man aged 18 to 35 with Graves' ophthalmopathy.

On this clonotype: Sequence at one end of the junction differs from germline and may be a read error. The CDR3 here is CASSFTAASTEAFF. CDR3 sequence (DNA): TGTGCCAGCAGCTTTACGGCGGCCAGCACTGAAGCTTTCTTT. The chain joins TRBV5-1 to TRBJ1-1; D is uncertain. The CDR3 is 14 residues long. Germline V gives CDR1 SGHRS, CDR2 YFSETQ.

About this clonotype itself: This may come from a read error, since a much larger clone is one base off. This chain joins TRBV12-3 or TRBV12-4 and TRBJ2-1, with 7 bases lining up with TRBD2. This CDR3 spans 17 amino acids. V gave up 5 bases and J gave up 4 bases; unmatched junction bases: 14. CDR3 nucleotide sequence: TGTGCCAGCAGTCCTCCGGGACTAACGGGGCGTTACAATGAGCAGTTCTTC. Amino acid sequence: CASSPPGLTGRYNEQFF.

This clonotype has a count of ten or more. This rearrangement joins TRBV12-3 or TRBV12-4 to TRBJ1-5; 7 bases are a match to TRBD1. The V segment lost 3 bases and the J segment 1 base; nucleotides outside the gene matches: 3. The CDR3 contains 15 residues. In nucleotides, the CDR3 is TGTGCCAGCAGTTTCCAGGGGGGGAGCAATCAGCCCCAGCATTTT. Translation: CASSFQGGSNQPQHF.

This clonotype came up a few times. The genes are TRBV9 and TRBJ2-2; D uncertain. Per germline, CDR1 SGDLS and CDR2 YYNGEE. The CDR3 is 14 amino acids. V lost 0 bases to trimming and J lost 1 base, with 4 bases between them. Here the CDR3 DNA reads TGTGCCAGCAGCGTAGGCGAGAACACCGGGGAGCTGTTTTTT. Translation gives CASSVGENTGELFF.

In this sample, this clonotype turned up many times. This sequence joins TRBV7-3 and TRBJ2-3; D perhaps matches TRBD2 (6 bases). This CDR3 is 14 amino acids long. V gave up 5 bases and J gave up 1 base, with 10 bases separating them. CDR1 is SGHTA and CDR2 is FQGTGA in the germline V gene. Written as DNA, the CDR3 is TGTGCCAGCAGCCCCCCGGGGGGCACAGATACGCAGTATTTT. It translates to CASSPPGGTDTQYF.

The chain is built from TRBV6-1 and TRBJ2-5; D is unresolved. V was trimmed by 6 bases and J by 4 bases, leaving 18 bases between them. The CDR3 length is 15 residues. Germline CDR1 and CDR2: MNHNS and SASEGT. CDR3 DNA: TGTGCCAGCAGCCCCCAGCGCATATTAATAGAGACCCAGTACTTC. Its protein is CASSPQRILIETQYF.

For the CDR3, the DNA is TGCAGTGCTAGAGATCTCCAGCGGGGGAGCGCAGATACGCAGTATTTT. It specifies CSARDLQRGSADTQYF. The rearrangement joins TRBV20-1 to TRBJ2-3, with TRBD2 identical over 8 bases. The CDR3 loop spans 16 amino acids. With V trimmed by 0 bases and J by 4 bases, 9 bases remained unmatched. Germline V gene sequence: CDR1 DFQATT, CDR2 SNEGSKA (reference sequence).

This clonotype was found many times. The chain is built from TRBV6-1 and TRBJ2-7, with 8 positions matching TRBD2. Germline-derived CDR1 and CDR2 are MNHNS and SASEGT. The junction had 4 bases not matched to a gene; V was cut back by 6 bases and J by 0 bases. This CDR3 region has 14 residues. CDR3 residues: CASSPGTSSYEQYF. The CDR3 DNA reads TGTGCCAGCAGCCCCGGGACTAGCTCCTACGAGCAGTACTTC.

This clonotype was detected a few times. The V and J genes are TRBV7-2 and TRBJ2-3, with 11 bases fitting TRBD1. Germline-derived CDR1 and CDR2 are SGHTA and FQGNSA. CDR3 length: 15 residues. The V and J ends lost 3 bases and 4 bases, in that order; junction bases with no gene match: 3. The CDR3 nucleotides read TGTGCCAGCAGCTTTGGACAGGGGGCAGCAGATACGCAGTATTTT. Translation: CASSFGQGAADTQYF.

This clonotype was recorded at least ten times. The chain uses TRBV7-6 and TRBJ2-1, with 9 bases identical to TRBD1. The germline V gene has CDR1 SGHVS and CDR2 FNYEAQ. V was clipped by 5 bases and J by 4 bases; unmatched bases: 12. The CDR3 length is 17 residues. The CDR3 sequence is CASSPRYRDRAYNEQFF. The DNA of the CDR3 is TGTGCCAGCAGCCCAAGGTACCGGGACAGGGCGTACAATGAGCAGTTCTTC.

This clonotype was found a few times. The genes are TRBV27 and TRBJ1-2; no definite D call. V dropped 6 bases and J dropped 2 bases, with 10 bases sitting between them. Per the germline V gene, CDR1 is MNHEY and CDR2 is SMNVEV (reference sequence). This CDR3 has 13 amino acids. The CDR3 DNA sequence: TGTGCCAGCAGGGGCGGAACCAACTATGGCTACACCTTC. This sequence encodes CASRGGTNYGYTF.

J is TRBJ2-5 and V is TRBV11-2, with 7 bases aligning to TRBD2. J was trimmed by 5 bases and V by 6 bases; bases with no gene match: 15. The CDR3 has 16 residues. Germline V lookup: CDR1 SGHAT, CDR2 FQNNGV. The CDR3 is CASRGEGGPMEETQYF. The CDR3 region has the DNA TGTGCCAGCAGGGGGGAGGGCGGGCCCATGGAGGAGACCCAGTACTTC.

This sequence joins TRBV24-1 and TRBJ2-1, with 7 bases that match TRBD2. Trimming at V came to 5 bases and at J to 4 bases, leaving 19 bases not matched to a gene. This CDR3 is built from 19 residues. Germline V lookup: CDR1 KGHDR, CDR2 SFDVKD. The CDR3 DNA reads as TGTGCCACCAGTGGAAGGGGACTCAGGCGGGGGAGAGATTACAATGAGCAGTTCTTC. It codes for CATSGRGLRRGRDYNEQFF.